The 14 T cell receptor beta chains given below trace back to one sample, sequenced in a study of vaccination effects on CD4 cells after COVID-19. These receptors' targets are unknown. Following 10 days of culture, CD4+ T cells were isolated. Participants were given two doses of BNT162b2 or mRNA-1273 vaccine. Method: immunoSEQ multiplex PCR; TCRdb's copy keeps in-frame clones and lacks some. The table shows tens of thousands of clones, with less than 85% occurring only once. Material: CD4+ T cells from PBMCs cultured without peptide, obtained after COVID-19 vaccination. These receptors all come from a human donor who received a COVID-19 vaccine.

This clone appeared a few times. The gene calls are TRBV6-5 and TRBJ1-6; D is ambiguous. The CDR3 contains 14 residues. Germline-derived CDR1 and CDR2 are MNHEY and SVGAGI. Trimming shortened V by 6 bases and J by 5 bases, and 11 bases separated the two germline ends. DNA of the CDR3: TGTGCCAGCAGCCCCCTGGGAAATAATTCACCCCTCCACTTT. It yields the protein CASSPLGNNSPLHF.

The V and J genes are TRBV2 and TRBJ2-5; TRBD1 aligns across 8 bases. Trimming at V came to 6 bases and at J to 5 bases, leaving 11 bases not matched to a gene. From germline, CDR1 is SNHLY and CDR2 FYNNEI. The CDR3 extends over 15 amino acids. The CDR3 coding sequence is TGTGCCAGCAGCGCTGAGACAGGGGTTTGGGAGACCCAGTACTTC. It translates to CASSAETGVWETQYF.

The chain combines TRBV9 with TRBJ1-5; TRBD1 agrees at 9 bases. After removal of 4 bases from V and 2 bases from J, the junction contained 7 bases not matched to a gene. The CDR3 is made up of 16 amino acids. CDR1 and CDR2 (germline): SGDLS, YYNGEE. CDR3: CASSSGTGPGNQPQHF. For the CDR3, the DNA is TGTGCCAGCAGCTCCGGGACAGGGCCCGGCAATCAGCCCCAGCATTTT.

This sequence joins TRBV2 and TRBJ1-1; D unresolved. The CDR3 is 14 residues long. Trimming took 6 bases from V and 4 from J, leaving 15 bases between them. The germline V gene has CDR1 SNHLY and CDR2 FYNNEI. The CDR3 loop reads CASRDLWGSTEAFF. For the CDR3, the DNA is TGTGCCAGCAGAGACCTCTGGGGTAGCACTGAAGCTTTCTTT.

The chain links TRBV5-1 to TRBJ2-5, with D perhaps given as TRBD1 or TRBD2 (5 bases each). V was pared by 4 bases and J by 2 bases, with 18 bases between. Germline V gene sequence: CDR1 SGHRS, CDR2 YFSETQ. The CDR3 spans 16 residues. CDR3 region: CASSAQTGRGQETQYF. In DNA form, the CDR3 reads TGCGCCAGCAGCGCTCAAACGGGGCGCGGGCAAGAGACCCAGTACTTC.

CDR3 sequence: CAWSKDWRETQYF. The CDR3 nucleotides read TGTGCCTGGAGTAAGGACTGGCGGGAGACCCAGTACTTC. This rearrangement joins TRBV30 to TRBJ2-5; D possibly corresponds to TRBD2 (5 bases). Looked up from germline, CDR1 is GTSNPN and CDR2 is SVGIG (reference sequence). The germline V and J ends were trimmed by 2 bases and 5 bases, with 12 bases remaining between them. The CDR3 covers 13 residues.

The sample holds a few counts of this clone. The V call is TRBV6-1, the J call TRBJ2-7, with TRBD1 matching over 9 bases. V lost 2 bases and J lost 0; bases outside the gene matches: 8. Germline values: CDR1 MNHNS, CDR2 SASEGT. This CDR3 is 17 amino acids long. In DNA, the CDR3 is TGTGCCAGCAGTGAATTTTTGGGACAGGGTTACTCCTACGAGCAGTACGTC. This encodes CASSEFLGQGYSYEQYV.

V and J are TRBV5-4 and TRBJ2-2, with D unclear. The V end lost 1 base, the J end lost 5 bases, and 9 bases lay between the germline ends. From germline, CDR1 is SGHNT and CDR2 YYREEE (reference sequence). The CDR3 consists of 14 residues. This CDR3 is CASSLWLGTGELFF. DNA for the CDR3: TGTGCCAGCAGCTTGTGGTTGGGGACCGGGGAGCTGTTTTTT.

The gene calls are TRBV4-1 and TRBJ2-1; a possible D gene is TRBD1 (6 bases). CDR3 length equals 16 residues. Germline CDR1 and CDR2: MGHRA and YSYEKL. Between the trimmed V and J ends, which lost 3 bases and 4 bases, there was a span of 16 bases. The CDR3, as DNA: TGCGCCAGCAGCCAGACGAGGAGAGGGGGATACAATGAGCAGTTCTTC. This encodes CASSQTRRGGYNEQFF.

This clone was detected a few times. The chain joins TRBV18 to TRBJ2-7; a weak D match, TRBD1 (5 bases). Germline V gene lookup returns CDR1 KGHSH and CDR2 LQKENI. V was cut by 3 bases and J by 4 bases, with 13 bases left in between. The CDR3 loop spans 14 amino acids. The CDR3 DNA sequence: TGTGCCAGCTCACCGGGGCAGGGAAAATACGAGCAGTACGTC. Residues: CASSPGQGKYEQYV.

For the CDR3, the DNA is TGTGCCAGTCCTAGCGATTTGAACACTGAAGCTTTCTTT. Translating it yields CASPSDLNTEAFF. The rearrangement joins TRBV5-8 to TRBJ1-1; D call uncertain. The length of the CDR3 is 13 residues. Germline CDR1 SGHTS, CDR2 YDEGEE. Trimming cost V 8 bases and J 0 bases, with 11 bases left between them.

In its sample, this clone was seen a few times. CDR3 DNA: TGTGCCAGCAGTGACAGGAGTGTCGCTGGAAACACCATATATTTT. It specifies CASSDRSVAGNTIYF. This rearrangement joins TRBV2 to TRBJ1-3; D uncertain. CDR1 and CDR2 (germline): SNHLY, FYNNEI. The CDR3 covers 15 residues. V lost 3 bases and J lost 2, with 11 bases in between.

The chain joins TRBV6-2 or TRBV6-3 to TRBJ1-5; weak D call: TRBD1 (5 bases). The CDR3 length is 16 residues. The V gene lost 2 bases and the J gene lost 2 bases, with 13 bases spanning the gap. Germline-derived CDR1 and CDR2 are MNHEY and SVGEGT. The CDR3 loop is CASSYGGAWGNQPQHF. CDR3 coding DNA: TGTGCCAGCAGTTACGGCGGGGCTTGGGGCAATCAGCCCCAGCATTTT.

This rearrangement joins TRBV5-1 to TRBJ2-3, with no clear D. This CDR3 spans 14 amino acids. The germline V and J ends were trimmed by 0 bases and 0 bases, with 5 bases remaining between them. Looked up from germline, CDR1 is SGHRS and CDR2 is YFSETQ. The DNA of the CDR3 is TGCGCCAGCAGCTTGGTGCAAAGCACAGATACGCAGTATTTT. This gives the protein CASSLVQSTDTQYF.